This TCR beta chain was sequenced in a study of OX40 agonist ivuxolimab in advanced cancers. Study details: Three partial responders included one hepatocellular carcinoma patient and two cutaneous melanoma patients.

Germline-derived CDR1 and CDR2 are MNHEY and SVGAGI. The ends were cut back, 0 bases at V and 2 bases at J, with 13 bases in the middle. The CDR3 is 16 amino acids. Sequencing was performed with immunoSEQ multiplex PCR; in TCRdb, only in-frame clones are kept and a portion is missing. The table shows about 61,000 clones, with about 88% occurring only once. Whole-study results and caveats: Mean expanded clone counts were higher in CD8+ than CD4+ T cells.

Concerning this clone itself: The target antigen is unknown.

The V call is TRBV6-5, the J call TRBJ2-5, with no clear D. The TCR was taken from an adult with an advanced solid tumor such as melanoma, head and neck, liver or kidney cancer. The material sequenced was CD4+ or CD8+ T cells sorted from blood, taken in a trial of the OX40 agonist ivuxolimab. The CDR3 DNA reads TGTGCCAGCAGTTACTCGAGCTTTTTTCGGCAAGAGACCCAGTACTTC. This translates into CASSYSSFFRQETQYF.